What follows is one T cell receptor (beta chain) and its context. The antigen is undetermined. This record comes from a study of CD8+ T cells in alopecia areata. About the study: Tofacitinib was given for 6 to 18 months, then stopped for 6 months.

Germline CDR1 is MNHEY and CDR2 is SMNVEV (reference sequence). This CDR3 is built from 14 residues. Unmatched junction bases numbered 3, after V lost 7 bases and J lost 1 base. Broader study findings: Scalp sequencing also captures normal skin's resident alphabeta T cells.

Following RNA extraction, reverse transcription yielded cDNA that acted as the sequencing template. Only in-frame clones appear in the TCRdb table, and some are missing; sequencing was by immunoSEQ multiplex PCR. The repertoire holds approximately 180,000 clones, around 60% seen once, with 1.3% in the top ten. Treatment meaning: oral pan-JAK inhibitor, 5-10 mg twice daily. It was from alopecia areata patients that lesional scalp punch biopsies and peripheral blood were collected. CD4+ and CD8+ T cells were sorted from PBMCs. The rearrangement joins TRBV27 to TRBJ2-3; 9 nucleotides align to TRBD1. The sample here was CD4+ T cells sorted from blood, taken around week 47, from a patient treated with tofacitinib. The sequence derives from a human donor with alopecia areata. The CDR3, as DNA: TGTGCCAGCATGAGGGACAGGGGCACAGATACGCAGTATTTT. Residues: CASMRDRGTDTQYF.